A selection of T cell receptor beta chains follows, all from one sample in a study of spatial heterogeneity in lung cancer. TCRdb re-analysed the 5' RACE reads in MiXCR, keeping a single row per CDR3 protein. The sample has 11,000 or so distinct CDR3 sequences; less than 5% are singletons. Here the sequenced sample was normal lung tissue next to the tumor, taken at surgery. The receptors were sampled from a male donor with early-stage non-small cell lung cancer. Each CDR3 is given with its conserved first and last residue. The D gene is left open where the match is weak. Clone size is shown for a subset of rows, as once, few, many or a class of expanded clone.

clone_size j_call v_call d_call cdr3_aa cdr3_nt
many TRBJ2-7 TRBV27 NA CASSLSMDGRTGEQYF TGTGCCAGCAGTTTATCCATGGACGGACGGACTGGGGAGCAGTACTTC
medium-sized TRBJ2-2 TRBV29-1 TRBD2 CSVRMASGSTGELFF TGCAGCGTGAGAATGGCTAGCGGGAGCACCGGGGAGCTGTTTTTT
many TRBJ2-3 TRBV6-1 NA CASSVYSTDTQYF TGTGCCAGCAGTGTTTACAGCACAGATACGCAGTATTTT
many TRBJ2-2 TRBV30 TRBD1 CAWLPWGQGVTGELFF TGTGCCTGGTTACCATGGGGACAGGGGGTTACCGGGGAGCTGTTTTTT
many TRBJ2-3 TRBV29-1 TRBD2 CSVEAMVAGPTDTQYF TGCAGCGTTGAAGCGATGGTAGCGGGGCCCACAGATACGCAGTATTTT
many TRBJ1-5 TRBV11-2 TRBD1 CASSSGDRGNQPQHF TGTGCCAGCAGCTCGGGGGACAGGGGCAATCAGCCCCAGCATTTT
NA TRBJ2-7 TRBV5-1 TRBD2 CASSLDFSGRAGEQYF TGCGCCAGCAGCTTGGACTTCAGCGGGAGGGCAGGCGAGCAGTACTTC
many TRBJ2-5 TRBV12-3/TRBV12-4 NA CASSDKPEGTQYF TGTGCCAGCAGTGATAAACCCGAGGGGACCCAGTACTTC
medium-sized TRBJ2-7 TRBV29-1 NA CSVMGAYEQYF TGCAGCGTTATGGGAGCCTACGAGCAGTACTTC
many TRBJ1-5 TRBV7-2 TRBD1 CASSPGGAGQPQHF TGTGCCAGCAGTCCAGGGGGCGCCGGTCAGCCCCAGCATTTT